The entry below gives a single T cell receptor beta chain sequence along with its context. Its specificity is unknown. The sample is drawn from a study of cytomegalovirus exposure and HLA in healthy donors. Generated by immunoSEQ multiplex PCR, the TCRdb table keeps only in-frame clones and is missing some. This sample has more than 200,000 clones, with more than 85% found just once. Looked up from germline, CDR1 is MGHDK and CDR2 is SYGVNS. The V end lost 1 base, the J end lost 1 base, and 10 bases lay between the germline ends. This CDR3 is built from 15 residues. Findings and caveats of the study: The study flagged approximately 180 TCR beta chains as cytomegalovirus-associated. Most TCR sequences proved rare, with some public TCRs found in many donors.

The gene calls are TRBV25-1 and TRBJ1-1; D uncertain. The source is a man younger than 35 in good health and CMV-seropositive. The sample taken for sequencing was PBMCs. The CDR3 loop is CASSESVRENTEAFF. CDR3 coding DNA: TGTGCCAGCAGTGAATCGGTCCGGGAGAACACTGAAGCTTTCTTT.